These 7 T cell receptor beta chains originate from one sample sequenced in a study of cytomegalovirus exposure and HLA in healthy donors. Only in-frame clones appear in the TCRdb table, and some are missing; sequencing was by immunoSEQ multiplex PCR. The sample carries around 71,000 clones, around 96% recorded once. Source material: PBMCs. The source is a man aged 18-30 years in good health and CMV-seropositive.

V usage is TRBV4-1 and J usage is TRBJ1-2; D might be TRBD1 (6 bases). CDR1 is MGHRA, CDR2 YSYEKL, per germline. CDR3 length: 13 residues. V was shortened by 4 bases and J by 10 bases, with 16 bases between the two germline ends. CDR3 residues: CASSRGQRWDYTF. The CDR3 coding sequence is TGCGCCAGCAGCCGTGGACAGAGGTGGGACTACACCTTC.

The CDR3 DNA reads as TGTGCCAGCAGCTCACAGGACCCTTGGAACACTGAAGCTTTCTTT. This gives the protein CASSSQDPWNTEAFF. The chain has TRBV5-5 and TRBJ1-1; possibly TRBD1 for D (5 bases). Looked up from germline, CDR1 is SGHKS and CDR2 is YYEKEE (reference sequence). V gave up 3 bases and J gave up 1 base, with 13 bases separating them. This CDR3 spans 15 amino acids.

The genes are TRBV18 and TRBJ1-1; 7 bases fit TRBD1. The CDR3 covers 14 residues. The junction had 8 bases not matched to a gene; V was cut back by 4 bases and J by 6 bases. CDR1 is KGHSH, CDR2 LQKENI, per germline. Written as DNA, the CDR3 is TGTGCCAGCTCACGGTTACAGGGGTCCGCTGAAGCTTTCTTT. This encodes CASSRLQGSAEAFF. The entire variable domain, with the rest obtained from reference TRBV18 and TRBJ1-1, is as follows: NAGVMQNPRHLVRRRGQEARLRCSPMKGHSHVYWYRQLPEEGLKFMVYLQKENIIDESGMPKERFSAEFPKEGPSILRIQQVVRGDSAAYFCASSRLQGSAEAFFGQGTRLTVV.

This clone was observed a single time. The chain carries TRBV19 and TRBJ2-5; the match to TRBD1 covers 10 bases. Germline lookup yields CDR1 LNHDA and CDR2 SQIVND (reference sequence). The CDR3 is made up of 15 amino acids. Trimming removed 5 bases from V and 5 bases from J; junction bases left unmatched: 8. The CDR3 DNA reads TGTGCCAGTAGTCCGATGACAGGGGGCTTTGAGACCCAGTACTTC. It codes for CASSPMTGGFETQYF.

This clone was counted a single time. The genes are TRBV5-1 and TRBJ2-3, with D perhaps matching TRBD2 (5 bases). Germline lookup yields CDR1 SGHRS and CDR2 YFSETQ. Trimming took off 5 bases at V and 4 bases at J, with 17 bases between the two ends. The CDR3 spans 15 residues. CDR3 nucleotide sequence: TGCGCCAGCAGGTTCGGGGTGAGCCCCGCAGATACGCAGTATTTT. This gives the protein CASRFGVSPADTQYF. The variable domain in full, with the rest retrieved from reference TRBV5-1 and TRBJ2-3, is KAGVTQTPRYLIKTRGQQVTLSCSPISGHRSVSWYQQTPGQGLQFLFEYFSETQRNKGNFPGRFSGRQFSNSRSEMNVSTLELGDSALYLCASRFGVSPADTQYFGPGTRLTVL.

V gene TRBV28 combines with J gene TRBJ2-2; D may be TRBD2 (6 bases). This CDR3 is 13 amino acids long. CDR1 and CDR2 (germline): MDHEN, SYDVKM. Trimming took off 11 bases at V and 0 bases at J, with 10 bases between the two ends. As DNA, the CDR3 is TGTGCCGCACGGGGGACGAACACCGGGGAGCTGTTTTTT. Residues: CAARGTNTGELFF.

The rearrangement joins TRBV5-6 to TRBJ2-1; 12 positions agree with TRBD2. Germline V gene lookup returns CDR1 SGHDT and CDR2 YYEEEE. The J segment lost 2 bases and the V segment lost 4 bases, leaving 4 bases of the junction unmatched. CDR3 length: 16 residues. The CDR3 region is CASSIASGGAYNEQFF. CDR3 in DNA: TGTGCCAGCAGCATAGCTAGCGGGGGGGCCTACAATGAGCAGTTCTTC.